One sample yielded the 9 T cell receptor beta chains listed below, sequenced in a study of CD8 T cells in Susac syndrome. Random hexamers served to reverse transcribe roughly 0.45 to 1 ug RNA. TCRdb reprocessed the immunoSEQ multiplex PCR reads via MiXCR and lists one record per CDR3 protein. Of roughly 190,000 distinct CDR3 sequences listed, roughly 90% are singletons. Material for sequencing was CD4+ T cells from PBMCs. The receptors derive from a human donor with Susac syndrome.

This clonotype was observed once. The chain couples TRBV12-3 or TRBV12-4 to TRBJ2-7; D gene uncertain. The V end was cut by 8 bases, the J end by 0 bases, with 14 bases between. The CDR3 is made up of 14 amino acids. CDR3 coding DNA: TGTGCCAGCGGTCCGACACCGACCTCCTACGAGCAGTACTTC. Its translation: CASGPTPTSYEQYF.

The chain couples TRBV7-9 to TRBJ1-5; 7 nucleotides align to TRBD1. The germline CDR1 and CDR2 sequences are SEHNR and FQNEAQ (reference sequence). This CDR3 contains 15 residues. The V and J ends lost 5 bases and 4 bases, in that order; junction bases with no gene match: 8. In DNA, the CDR3 is TGTGCCAGCAGCCGACAGGGACCAGGAAATCAGCCCCAGCATTTT. It yields the protein CASSRQGPGNQPQHF.

CDR3 nucleotides: TGTGCCAGCAGCCCCAAGGGAGTGAAGCGTGGTGAGCAGTTCTTC. It yields the protein CASSPKGVKRGEQFF. The chain joins TRBV7-9 to TRBJ2-1; a possible D gene is TRBD2 (5 bases). V lost 5 bases to trimming and J lost 9 bases, with 20 bases between them. The CDR3 is made up of 15 amino acids. CDR1 and CDR2 from the germline V gene are SEHNR and FQNEAQ (reference sequence).

The chain couples TRBV15 to TRBJ2-1; 10 bases agree with TRBD2. The CDR3 loop spans 16 amino acids. The junction had 4 bases not matched to a gene; V was cut back by 1 base and J by 4 bases. CDR1 is LNHNV and CDR2 is YYDKDF in the germline V gene (reference sequence). This CDR3 reads CATSRVLAGRYNEQFF. As DNA, the CDR3 is TGTGCCACCAGCAGAGTACTAGCGGGGAGGTACAATGAGCAGTTCTTC.

The chain recombines TRBV28 with TRBJ1-5, with TRBD1 matching over 8 bases. V trimming: 5 bases; J trimming: 7 bases; junction bases outside the gene matches: 7. CDR3 length equals 14 residues. Germline CDR1 is MDHEN and CDR2 is SYDVKM. The CDR3 region has the DNA TGTGCCAGCAGTCCATCGACAGGGGTGCAGCCCCAGCATTTT. This encodes CASSPSTGVQPQHF. The full variable domain, in which reference TRBV28 and TRBJ1-5 provide the parts outside the CDR3, is DVKVTQSSRYLVKRTGEKVFLECVQDMDHENMFWYRQDPGLGLRLIYFSYDVKMKEKGDIPEGYSVSREKKERFSLILESASTNQTSMYLCASSPSTGVQPQHFGDGTRLSIL.

The CDR3 loop is CSARGLRYEQYF. CDR3 bases: TGCAGTGCTAGAGGCCTACGCTACGAGCAGTACTTC. V and J are TRBV20-1 and TRBJ2-7; D remains ambiguous. CDR3 length: 12 amino acids. The V end was cut by 1 base, the J end by 3 bases, with 7 bases between. Looked up from germline, CDR1 is DFQATT and CDR2 is SNEGSKA (reference sequence).

The rearrangement links TRBV5-1 to TRBJ2-1; 7 bases align to TRBD2. Germline values: CDR1 SGHRS, CDR2 YFSETQ. The junction had 9 bases not matched to a gene; V was cut back by 0 bases and J by 9 bases. This CDR3 spans 15 amino acids. The CDR3 reads CASSLVAGEGGEQFF. CDR3 coding DNA: TGCGCCAGCAGCTTGGTGGCGGGAGAGGGAGGTGAGCAGTTCTTC.

The chain recombines TRBV5-1 with TRBJ2-7; 9 bases agree with TRBD2. V lost 4 bases, J lost 4 bases, and 12 bases stayed unmatched. There are 16 residues in the CDR3. The germline V gene has CDR1 SGHRS and CDR2 YFSETQ. In DNA form, the CDR3 reads TGCGCCAGCAGCCCGGCCATGACTAGCGGCCGGTACGAGCAGTACTTC. Protein sequence: CASSPAMTSGRYEQYF.

The J gene is TRBJ2-5, the V gene TRBV9; a possible D gene is TRBD2 (5 bases). V was clipped by 4 bases and J by 5 bases, with 15 bases between them. The germline gives CDR1 SGDLS, CDR2 YYNGEE. The CDR3 contains 14 residues. In nucleotides, the CDR3 is TGTGCCAGCAGCTCCCGGGGAAGGGCGGAGACCCAGTACTTC. Encoded protein: CASSSRGRAETQYF. Filled out from reference TRBV9 and TRBJ2-5, the complete variable domain reads DSGVTQTPKHLITATGQRVTLRCSPRSGDLSVYWYQQSLDQGLQFLIQYYNGEERAKGNILERFSAQQFPDLHSELNLSSLELGDSALYFCASSSRGRAETQYFGPGTRLLVL.